These 9 T cell receptor beta chains share one sample of origin, sequenced in a study of metastatic and nonmetastatic thyroid tumors. All patients were untreated before thyroid surgery. TCRdb reprocessed the PCR reads via MiXCR. This sample has some 28,000 clones, with around a quarter found just once. The specimen was blood. The receptor set was obtained from a female donor with papillary thyroid cancer or a benign thyroid nodule (not recorded which). Some clones in this sample may be carry-over from other donors' samples.

Points on this clone: A junction boundary mismatches the germline segment, possibly from a read error. This CDR3 reads CSACQVFGPPLHF. CDR3 DNA sequence: TGCAGTGCCTGTCAAGTGTTCGGGCCACCACTCCACTTT. The chain couples TRBV20-1 to TRBJ1-6; no clear D. The germline V gene encodes CDR1 DFQATT and CDR2 SNEGSKA (reference sequence). CDR3 length: 13 residues.

Judged by abundance, this clone is medium-sized (0.01 to 0.1%). The chain recombines TRBV28 with TRBJ2-1, with D tentatively TRBD2 (6 bases). Trimming removed 4 bases at V and 4 bases at J, with 20 bases between. CDR3 length: 17 amino acids. The germline gives CDR1 MDHEN, CDR2 SYDVKM. CDR3 coding DNA: TGTGCCAGCAGTTCCCCGTGGGGGGAGGCGCCGTACAATGAGCAGTTCTTC. Its translation: CASSSPWGEAPYNEQFF.

This clone has a count of ten or more. The chain employs TRBV28 and TRBJ1-4; D is unclear. Germline V gene sequence: CDR1 MDHEN, CDR2 SYDVKM. The V gene lost 2 bases and the J gene lost 7 bases, with 11 bases spanning the gap. This CDR3 spans 14 amino acids. The CDR3 coding sequence is TGTGCCAGCAGTTTAAGAGTTCGGGGTGAAAAACTGTTTTTT. Translating it yields CASSLRVRGEKLFF.

Judged by abundance, this clone is medium-sized (0.01 to 0.1%). V is TRBV20-1 and J is TRBJ2-7; D possibly matches TRBD1 or TRBD2 (5 bases each). CDR3 length equals 14 residues. V was shortened by 3 bases and J by 3 bases, with 15 bases between the two germline ends. The germline V gene encodes CDR1 DFQATT and CDR2 SNEGSKA (reference sequence). Here the CDR3 reads CSASQHMGDYEQYF. CDR3 nucleotide sequence: TGCAGTGCTAGTCAACACATGGGGGACTACGAGCAGTACTTC.

The sample holds many counts of this clone. This chain joins TRBV6-4 and TRBJ2-2, with TRBD2 identical over 11 bases. The CDR3 extends over 16 amino acids. Germline V gene data show CDR1 as MRHNA and CDR2 as SNTAGT. Losses at the gene ends were 6 bases for V and 3 bases for J; bases not matched to a gene: 6. CDR3 region: CASRETSGDHTGELFF. The CDR3, as DNA: TGTGCCAGCAGAGAGACTAGCGGGGACCACACCGGGGAGCTGTTTTTT.

This clone showed up many times. The chain uses TRBV28 and TRBJ1-5; D not resolved. Germline V gives CDR1 MDHEN, CDR2 SYDVKM. V was cut by 3 bases and J by 3 bases, with 12 bases left in between. The CDR3 is 15 amino acids. CDR3 loop: CASSFSGRYNQPQHF. The CDR3 coding sequence is TGTGCCAGCAGTTTCTCCGGACGGTACAATCAGCCCCAGCATTTT.

The chain combines TRBV5-1 with TRBJ1-6; 9 nucleotides line up with TRBD1. V lost 4 bases to trimming and J lost 5 bases; unmatched junction nucleotides: 10. Germline V lookup: CDR1 SGHRS, CDR2 YFSETQ. The CDR3 length is 17 residues. In DNA, the CDR3 is TGCGCCAGCAGCGACGGACAGGGGATAAGAAATAATTCACCCCTCCACTTT. Amino acids: CASSDGQGIRNNSPLHF.

This clone was seen repeatedly, ten times or more. The chain joins TRBV20-1 to TRBJ2-1; D remains unclear. The CDR3 has 13 amino acids. Germline V gene lookup returns CDR1 DFQATT and CDR2 SNEGSKA (reference sequence). Trimming removed 0 bases at V and 8 bases at J, with 11 bases between. The CDR3 bases are TGCAGTGCTAGAGATCCGTCTGGGTATGAGCAGTTCTTC. Its protein product is CSARDPSGYEQFF.

This clone appeared many times. In this CDR3 the conserved last residue, phenylalanine or tryptophan, is missing, so a read error is likely. The chain carries TRBV5-1 and TRBJ1-2, with 11 bases matching TRBD1. After removal of 4 bases from V and 1 base from J, the junction contained 3 bases not matched to a gene. From germline, CDR1 is SGHRS and CDR2 YFSETQ. The CDR3 has 15 amino acids. The DNA of the CDR3 is TGCGCCAGCAGCGTGGGACAGGGGGTTAACTATGGCTACACCCTC. Protein sequence: CASSVGQGVNYGYTL.